Listed below are T cell receptor beta chains from one sample, sequenced in a study of early T cells in non-severe SARS-CoV-2 infection. TCRdb called the 5' RACE reads again in MiXCR, with one record for every CDR3 protein. The sample lists around 56,000 distinct CDR3 sequences; around 8% were seen once. The sample in question was whole blood, obtained at baseline. The receptors here all came from an adult who was a healthcare worker with PCR-confirmed SARS-CoV-2 infection or an uninfected control (not recorded which). CDR3s include the opening cysteine and the closing phenylalanine or tryptophan. The D gene is left open where the match is weak. Clone sizes are given selectively: once, few, many, or a class where the clone is expanded.

v_gene	abundance	d_gene	j_gene	CDR3nt	CDR3aa
TRBV21-1	many	NA	TRBJ1-1	TGTGCCAGCAGCAAAGACTCAGGGGGCGCAGCCATGAACACTGAAGCTTTCTTT	CASSKDSGGAAMNTEAFF
TRBV11-2	NA	TRBD1	TRBJ1-1	TGTGCCAGCAGCTTAGCACAGGGGGTAATTGAAGCTTTCTTT	CASSLAQGVIEAFF
TRBV12-5	many	TRBD1	TRBJ2-2	TGTGCTAAGGACAGGGACGACACCGGGGAGCTGTTTTTT	CAKDRDDTGELFF
TRBV7-2	many	TRBD1	TRBJ2-4	TGTGCCAGCAGCTCCCGACAGGGTTCTAGGGCCAAAAACATTCAGTACTTC	CASSSRQGSRAKNIQYF
TRBV6-1	NA	NA	TRBJ1-2	TGTGCCAGCAGTGAAAACGCGGCGACAGGTGTCTATGGCTACACCTTC	CASSENAATGVYGYTF
TRBV28	few	NA	TRBJ2-7	TGTGCCGGAGGGGACATGGGGGTAGACGAGCAGTACTTC	CAGGDMGVDEQYF
TRBV27	many	NA	TRBJ2-5	NA	CASSYSGRAQETQYF
TRBV5-4	few	NA	TRBJ1-6	TGTGCCAGCAGCGGGTCCGGTGGGGGCTATAATTCACCCCTCCACTTT	CASSGSGGGYNSPLHF
TRBV28	few	TRBD2	TRBJ2-3	TGTGCCAGCAGTTTCTCGGCTAGCGGTAGCACAGATACGCAGTATTTT	CASSFSASGSTDTQYF
TRBV6-2/TRBV6-3	few	NA	TRBJ2-7	TGTGCCACCCAGACAGAAAACTACGAGCAGTACTTC	CATQTENYEQYF
TRBV30	many	NA	TRBJ1-1	TGTGCCTGGTTTTCCCCCAGGGGGAACACTGAAGCTTTCTTT	CAWFSPRGNTEAFF
TRBV12-3/TRBV12-4	many	NA	TRBJ2-1	TGTGCCAGCAGTTTACAGGGACCTGAGCAGTTCTTC	CASSLQGPEQFF
TRBV6-1	many	TRBD2	TRBJ2-3	TGTGCCAGCAGTGATCTAGCGGGAGAAACGGATACGCAGTATTTT	CASSDLAGETDTQYF
TRBV15	many	NA	TRBJ2-5	TGTGCCACCAGCAGAATGGGGGGGGCCTATGAGACCCAGTACTTC	CATSRMGGAYETQYF
TRBV20-1	many	TRBD1	TRBJ1-6	TGCAGTGCTAGTCCCAGGGGGACGTCACCCCTCCACTTT	CSASPRGTSPLHF